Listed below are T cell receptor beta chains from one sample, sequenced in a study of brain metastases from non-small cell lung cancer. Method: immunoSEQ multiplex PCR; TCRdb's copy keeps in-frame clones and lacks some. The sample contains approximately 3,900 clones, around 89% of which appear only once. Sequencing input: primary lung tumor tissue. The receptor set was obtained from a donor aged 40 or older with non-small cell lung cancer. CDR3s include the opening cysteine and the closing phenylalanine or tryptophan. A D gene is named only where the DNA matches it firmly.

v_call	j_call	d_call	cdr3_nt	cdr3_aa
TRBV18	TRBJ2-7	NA	TGTGCCAGCTCACCACTCGGTGACGAGCAGTACTTC	CASSPLGDEQYF
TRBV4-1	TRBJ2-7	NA	TGCGCCAGCAGCTTTAGCGCCCACGAGCAGTACTTC	CASSFSAHEQYF
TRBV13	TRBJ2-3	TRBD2	TGTGCCAGCAGCTTCTTACTAGCGGGGGAAAACTTGAGCACAGATACGCAGTATTTT	CASSFLLAGENLSTDTQYF
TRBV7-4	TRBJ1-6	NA	TGTGCCAGCAGCCAAATGGACGACGTGAGTTCACCCCTCCACTTT	CASSQMDDVSSPLHF
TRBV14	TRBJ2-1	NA	TGTGCCAGCAGCCAGAACAACCGGGGCCTGATAGGGCAGTACAATGAGCAGTTCTTC	CASSQNNRGLIGQYNEQFF
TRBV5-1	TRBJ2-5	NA	TGCGCCAGCAGCTTCCTGGGTTTCCAAGAGACCCAGTACTTC	CASSFLGFQETQYF
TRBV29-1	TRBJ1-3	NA	TGCAGCGTTGTCCCGGCAGGCGGAGCTGGAAACACCATATATTTT	CSVVPAGGAGNTIYF
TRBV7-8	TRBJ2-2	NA	TGTGCCAGCAGCCCCCAGCCTTTTGATACCGGGGAGCTGTTTTTT	CASSPQPFDTGELFF
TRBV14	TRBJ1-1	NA	TGTGCCAGCAGCCGGGCCTCGAGGGCTTTCTTT	CASSRASRAFF
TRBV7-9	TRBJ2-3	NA	TGTGCCAGCAGCTTAGGGTCTGCCGGGGACCGCACAGATACGCAGTATTTT	CASSLGSAGDRTDTQYF
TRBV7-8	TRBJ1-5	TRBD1	TGTGCCAGCAGCTCACAGGGGGCCAATCAGCCCCAGCATTTT	CASSSQGANQPQHF